Listed below are T cell receptor beta chains from one sample, sequenced in a study of cytomegalovirus exposure and HLA in healthy donors. Produced via immunoSEQ multiplex PCR; TCRdb's table is partial and in-frame only. The repertoire includes 150,000 to 200,000 clones, nearly 80% of them detected once, and around 3.1% sits in the top ten. Sequencing was done on a sample of PBMCs. These receptors were collected from a woman aged 40 to 55 in good health and CMV-seronegative. Both conserved end residues are part of each CDR3. D genes are given only for firm matches. Rows give clone size only sometimes, using once, few, many, or a class for an expanded clone.

once,TRBD2,TRBV7-6,TRBJ2-3,TGTGCCAGCAGCTCTTCCGGGACTAGCGGCACAGATACGCAGTATTTT,CASSSSGTSGTDTQYF
-,-,TRBV18,TRBJ1-3,TGTGCCAGCTCCCCCCGTGCTGGAAACACCATATATTTT,CASSPRAGNTIYF
-,-,TRBV25-1,TRBJ2-7,TGTGCCAGCCAGCAGGGGATTTTGGAGCAGTACTTC,CASQQGILEQYF
-,-,TRBV10-1,TRBJ2-7,TGCGCCAGCAGTGGAGCGGACTCCTACGAGCAGTACTTC,CASSGADSYEQYF
-,TRBD1,TRBV5-5,TRBJ1-5,TGTGCCAGCAGCTTGGTTCTGACAGGGGGCGGGCAGCCCCAGCATTTT,CASSLVLTGGGQPQHF
-,TRBD1,TRBV2,TRBJ1-6,TGTGCCAGCATAAGACAGGGGGCTGACGGTTCACCCCTCCACTTT,CASIRQGADGSPLHF
-,-,TRBV6-5,TRBJ1-5,TGTGCCAGCAGTGGGGGGTCAGCCTTAGAACAGCCCCAGCATTTT,CASSGGSALEQPQHF
-,TRBD2,TRBV9,TRBJ2-5,TGTGCCAGCAGCGACGGATATCGCGGGGGAAGCGGGGAGACCCAGTACTTC,CASSDGYRGGSGETQYF
-,TRBD2,TRBV4-1,TRBJ2-2,TGCGCCAGCAGCCGACATGCTAGCGGCACCGGGGAGCTGTTTTTT,CASSRHASGTGELFF
-,TRBD2,TRBV5-6,TRBJ2-5,TGTGCCAGCAGCTTGGAGCCCCAGACTAGCGGGGGGGCTGAGACCCAGTACTTC,CASSLEPQTSGGAETQYF
-,-,TRBV11-2,TRBJ2-7,TGTGCCAGCAGCTTAGCTAGAACAGGTTTCGAGCAGTACTTC,CASSLARTGFEQYF
-,-,TRBV9,TRBJ1-4,TGTGCCAGCAGCTTAAGAGACGGGTTTAATGAAAAACTGTTTTTT,CASSLRDGFNEKLFF
-,TRBD2,TRBV19,TRBJ2-5,TGTGCCAGTAGCAACTTAGCGGGGGCCCAAGAGACCCAGTACTTC,CASSNLAGAQETQYF
-,-,TRBV28,TRBJ1-6,TGTGCCATTACGGACCCAGGGGATTCACCCCTCCACTTT,CAITDPGDSPLHF
once,TRBD1,TRBV27,TRBJ1-5,TGTGCCGGCAGTTACCGACAGGGAAATCAGCCCCAGCATTTT,CAGSYRQGNQPQHF
-,TRBD1,TRBV5-4,TRBJ1-2,TGTGCCAGCAGCATAGACAGGGCTAGCGGCTACACCTTC,CASSIDRASGYTF
-,-,TRBV5-1,TRBJ1-1,TGCGCCAGCAGCTTGGGGGCACAGGGAAACACTGAAGCTTTCTTT,CASSLGAQGNTEAFF
-,TRBD2,TRBV4-1,TRBJ2-1,TGCGCCAGCAGCCAAGATGGGGTGGCTAGCGGGGGGAATGAGCAGTTCTTC,CASSQDGVASGGNEQFF
-,-,TRBV7-9,TRBJ1-5,TGTGCCAGCAGCGTAGGAGGTACGAATCAGCCCCAGCATTTT,CASSVGGTNQPQHF
-,-,TRBV6-5,TRBJ2-5,TGTGCCAGCAGTGAAGGGGCTAGTCAAGAGACCCAGTACTTC,CASSEGASQETQYF
-,-,TRBV28,TRBJ1-2,TGTGCCAGCAGTTTAAACAGGGAGTATGGCTACACCTTC,CASSLNREYGYTF
-,TRBD1,TRBV6-5,TRBJ2-3,TGTGCCAGCAGGCCCGGGACAGGGGGCAGAGGGGCGCAGTATTTT,CASRPGTGGRGAQYF
-,-,TRBV5-6,TRBJ2-3,TGTGCCAGCAGTTCCGCAGGGGATGGGAATCCAGATACGCAGTATTTT,CASSSAGDGNPDTQYF
-,TRBD1,TRBV5-4,TRBJ1-2,TGTGCCAGCAGCTTAGGAGCAGGGGGCAACTATGGCTACACCTTC,CASSLGAGGNYGYTF
once,-,TRBV5-4,TRBJ2-7,TGTGCCAGCAGCTTGGCGCAGGGTGTGGAGCAGTACTTC,CASSLAQGVEQYF
few,TRBD2,TRBV28,TRBJ2-1,TGTGCCAGCAGCCACCTCGGGGGGGCGAAGTGGAATGAGCAGTTCTTC,CASSHLGGAKWNEQFF
few,-,TRBV19,TRBJ1-3,TGTGCCAGTATCTCACCGGGACTCCTCTCTGGAAACACCATATATTTT,CASISPGLLSGNTIYF
-,-,TRBV6-5,TRBJ1-1,TGTGCCAGCAGACAGAACACTGAAGCTTTCTTT,CASRQNTEAFF
-,-,TRBV7-7,TRBJ2-2,TGTGCCAGCAGCTACCGGGAAAACACCGGGGAGCTGTTTTTT,CASSYRENTGELFF
-,TRBD2,TRBV9,TRBJ2-7,TGTGCCAGCAGCGTAGCTCCGGCTAGCGGGGACTACGAGCAGTACTTC,CASSVAPASGDYEQYF
medium-sized,-,TRBV7-6,TRBJ1-1,TGTGCCAGCAGCTTATTAGTGGGGGGGGCGGACATGAACACTGAAGCTTTCTTT,CASSLLVGGADMNTEAFF
-,-,TRBV2,TRBJ1-2,TGTGCCAGCGCTCGGACGGACACCTATGGCTACACCTTC,CASARTDTYGYTF
-,-,TRBV5-1,TRBJ1-4,TGCGCCAGCAGCTTGGGCAGGGGCGGTAATGAAAAACTGTTTTTT,CASSLGRGGNEKLFF
-,-,TRBV2,TRBJ1-6,TGTGCCAGCAGAGCGGGCTGGGATTCGCCCCTCCACTTT,CASRAGWDSPLHF
-,-,TRBV4-1,TRBJ1-1,TGCGCCAGCAGCCCACACAAGACAGTGAACACTGAAGCTTTCTTT,CASSPHKTVNTEAFF
-,TRBD1,TRBV5-4,TRBJ1-2,TGTGCCAGCAGCACGGGACAGGGGTCGGACGGCTACACCTTC,CASSTGQGSDGYTF
-,-,TRBV2,TRBJ1-2,TGTGCCAGCAGCCTACAGGGATCCAGCTATGGCTACACCTTC,CASSLQGSSYGYTF
-,-,TRBV4-1,TRBJ1-5,TGCGCCAGCAGCCAAGAAGGGGGCAATCAGCCCCAGCATTTT,CASSQEGGNQPQHF
few,TRBD2,TRBV6-5,TRBJ2-7,TGTGCCACCCGGACTAGCGGGGAGGGGCCCTACGAGCAGTACTTC,CATRTSGEGPYEQYF
-,TRBD2,TRBV27,TRBJ2-5,TGTGCCAGCAGTTTATGGGGAGGGGAGACCCAGTACTTC,CASSLWGGETQYF
-,TRBD1,TRBV28,TRBJ2-3,TGTGCCAGCAGTGTACAGGGGGTCGGAGATACGCAGTATTTT,CASSVQGVGDTQYF
-,TRBD1,TRBV7-2,TRBJ1-4,TGTGCCAGCTCACAGGGGATTAGAACTAATGAAAAACTGTTTTTT,CASSQGIRTNEKLFF
-,-,TRBV5-1,TRBJ1-2,TGCGCCAGCAGCTCGGACGGGGGGAACTATGGCTACACCTTC,CASSSDGGNYGYTF
-,-,TRBV10-3,TRBJ1-4,TGTGCCATCAGTGAAGTCCCAGGGGTGGGTGAAAAACTGTTTTTT,CAISEVPGVGEKLFF